This T cell receptor beta chain was recovered during a study of post-analysis software for immune sequencing data. Overall study context: Progressive-relapsing, secondary progressive and relapsing-remitting multiple sclerosis were among the disease courses included. Study-wide results and limits: People with multiple sclerosis had a significantly lower normalized Chao1 diversity than controls did. Samples prepared in the same batch strongly co-clustered by F measure.

TCR beta cDNA libraries included unique molecular identifiers. Starting from about 1 to 10 million T cells, the study yielded about 490,000 cDNA molecules. TCRdb reprocessed the PCR reads with MiXCR, giving one entry per CDR3 protein. The sample lists about 820,000 distinct CDR3 sequences; under 70% were seen once. This clonotype occurred a few times. Its target is not known. The TCR comes from a girl between 5 and 17 years old with multiple sclerosis. The sample was blood.

CDR3 region: CASSQPQPRHGYTF. The CDR3 DNA reads TGCGCCAGCAGCCAGCCCCAACCTAGGCATGGCTACACCTTC. The rearrangement links TRBV4-1 to TRBJ1-2; the D is unclear. Trimming cost V 3 bases and J 6 bases, with 14 bases left between them. The germline gives CDR1 MGHRA, CDR2 YSYEKL. The CDR3 runs 14 residues.